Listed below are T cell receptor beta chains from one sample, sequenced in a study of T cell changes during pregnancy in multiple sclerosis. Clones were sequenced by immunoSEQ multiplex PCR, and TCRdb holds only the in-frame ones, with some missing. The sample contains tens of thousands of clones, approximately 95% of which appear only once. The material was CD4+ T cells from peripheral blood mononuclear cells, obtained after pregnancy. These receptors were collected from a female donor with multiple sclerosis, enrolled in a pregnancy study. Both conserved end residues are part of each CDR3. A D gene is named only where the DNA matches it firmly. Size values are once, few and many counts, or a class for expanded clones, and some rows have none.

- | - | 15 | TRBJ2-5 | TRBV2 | CASSVVGAVQETQYF | TGTGCCAGCAGTGTCGTTGGAGCGGTACAAGAGACCCAGTACTTC
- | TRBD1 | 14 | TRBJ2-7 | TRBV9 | CASSPRTGLYEQYF | TGTGCCAGCAGCCCTCGGACAGGTCTCTACGAGCAGTACTTC
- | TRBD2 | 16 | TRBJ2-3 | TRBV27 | CAARGHPGGSSDTQYF | TGTGCCGCCCGGGGCCACCCCGGCGGGAGCTCAGATACGCAGTATTTT
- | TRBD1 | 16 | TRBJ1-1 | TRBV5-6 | CASSRTGRQGTTEAFF | TGTGCCAGCAGCCGGACTGGTCGACAGGGGACCACTGAAGCTTTCTTT
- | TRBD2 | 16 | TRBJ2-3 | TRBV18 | CASSPLGLGLTDTQYF | TGTGCCAGCTCACCACTGGGACTAGGACTCACAGATACGCAGTATTTT
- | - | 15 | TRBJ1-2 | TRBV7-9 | CASSLAAGGGYGYTF | TGTGCCAGCAGCTTAGCCGCAGGCGGGGGCTATGGCTACACCTTC
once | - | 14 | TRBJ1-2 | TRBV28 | CASSETQGLRGYTF | TGTGCCAGCAGTGAAACGCAGGGGTTGCGCGGCTACACCTTC
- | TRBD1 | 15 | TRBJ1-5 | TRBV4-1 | CASSHGDRVRQPQHF | TGCGCCAGCAGCCACGGGGACAGGGTAAGGCAGCCCCAGCATTTT
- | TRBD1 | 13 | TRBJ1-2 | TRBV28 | CASRSDRAYGYTF | TGTGCCAGCAGATCCGACAGGGCCTATGGCTACACCTTC
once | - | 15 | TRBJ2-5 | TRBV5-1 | CASSSYGEYQETQYF | TGCGCCAGCAGCTCTTACGGGGAATACCAAGAGACCCAGTACTTC
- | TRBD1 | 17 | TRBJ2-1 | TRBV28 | CASTRPLGTGGYNEQFF | TGTGCCAGCACCCGACCCCTGGGGACAGGGGGTTACAATGAGCAGTTCTTC
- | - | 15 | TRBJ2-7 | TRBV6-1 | CASTAADLATYEQCF | TGTGCCAGCACGGCGGCGGACCTAGCGACCTACGAGCAGTGCTTC
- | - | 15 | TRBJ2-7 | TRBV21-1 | CASSCQGGRSYEQYF | TGTGCCAGCAGCTGTCAAGGGGGCCGCTCCTACGAGCAGTACTTC
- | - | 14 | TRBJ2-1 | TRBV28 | CASSLGGSYNEQFF | TGTGCCAGCAGTTTGGGAGGCTCCTACAATGAGCAGTTCTTC
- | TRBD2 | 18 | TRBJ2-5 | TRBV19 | CASSLPGTSGRVAETQYF | TGTGCCAGTAGTTTGCCCGGGACTAGCGGGAGGGTGGCCGAGACCCAGTACTTC
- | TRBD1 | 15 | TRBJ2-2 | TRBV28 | CASSLSDRGLGELFF | TGTGCCAGCAGTTTATCGGACAGGGGGTTGGGGGAGCTGTTTTTT
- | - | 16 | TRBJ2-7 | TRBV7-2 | CASSLGGGASSYEQYF | TGTGCCAGCAGCTTAGGTGGAGGGGCGAGCTCCTACGAGCAGTACTTC
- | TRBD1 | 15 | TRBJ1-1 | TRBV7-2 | CASSDRDSLNTEAFF | TGTGCCAGCAGCGACCGGGACAGTCTGAACACTGAAGCTTTCTTT
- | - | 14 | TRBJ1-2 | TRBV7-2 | CASSLWTEVFGYTF | TGTGCCAGCAGCTTGTGGACGGAGGTATTCGGCTACACCTTC
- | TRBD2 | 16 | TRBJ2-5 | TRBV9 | CASSVGPSGREETQYF | TGTGCCAGCAGCGTAGGGCCTAGCGGGAGAGAGGAGACCCAGTACTTC
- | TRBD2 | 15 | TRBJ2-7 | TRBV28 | CASSPRLAGRHEQYF | TGTGCCAGCAGTCCTAGACTAGCGGGAAGACACGAGCAGTACTTC
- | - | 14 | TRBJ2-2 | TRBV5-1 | CASSLASSAGELFF | TGCGCCAGCAGCTTGGCCTCTTCGGCCGGGGAGCTGTTTTTT
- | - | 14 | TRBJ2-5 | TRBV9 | CASSGGQYQETQYF | TGTGCCAGCAGCGGTGGACAGTACCAAGAGACCCAGTACTTC
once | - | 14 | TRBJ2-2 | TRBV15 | CATSRGLATGELFF | TGTGCCACCAGCAGGGGCCTAGCTACCGGGGAGCTGTTTTTT
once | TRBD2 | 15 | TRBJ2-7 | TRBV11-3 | CASSPGSSGPYEQYF | TGTGCCAGCAGCCCGGGTTCTAGCGGACCCTACGAGCAGTACTTC
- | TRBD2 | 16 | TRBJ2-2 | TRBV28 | CASSLRAGGPAGELFF | TGTGCCAGCAGTTTAAGAGCGGGAGGGCCCGCCGGGGAGCTGTTTTTT
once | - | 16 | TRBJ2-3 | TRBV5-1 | CASSLVVAKSTDTQYF | TGCGCCAGCAGCTTGGTGGTAGCGAAGAGCACAGATACGCAGTATTTT
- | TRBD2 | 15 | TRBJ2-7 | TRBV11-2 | CASSGSLAGGYEQYF | TGTGCCAGCAGCGGGTCTTTAGCGGGAGGCTACGAGCAGTACTTC
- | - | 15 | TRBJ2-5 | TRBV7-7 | CASSLDSGRRETQYF | TGTGCTAGCAGCTTAGACTCCGGTAGGAGAGAGACCCAGTACTTC
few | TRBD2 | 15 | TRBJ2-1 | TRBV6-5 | CASKGTLAGMSEQFF | TGTGCCAGCAAAGGAACACTAGCGGGAATGAGTGAGCAGTTCTTC
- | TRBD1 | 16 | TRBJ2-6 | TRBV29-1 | CSARDRGVSGANVLTF | TGCAGCGCACGGGACAGGGGCGTCTCTGGGGCCAACGTCCTGACTTTC
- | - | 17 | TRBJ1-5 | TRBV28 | CASSLSRLRQSNQPQHF | TGTGCCAGCAGTTTATCCCGTCTCAGGCAGAGCAATCAGCCCCAGCATTTT
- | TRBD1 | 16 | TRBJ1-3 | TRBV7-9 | CASSSSGTGVSNTIYF | TGTGCCAGCAGCTCCTCCGGGACAGGGGTTTCGAACACCATATATTTT
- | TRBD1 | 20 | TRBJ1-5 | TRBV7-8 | CASSSNAGRDRAYSNQPQHF | TGTGCCAGCAGCTCTAACGCTGGCCGGGACAGGGCATATAGCAATCAGCCCCAGCATTTT
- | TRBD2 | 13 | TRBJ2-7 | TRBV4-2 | CASRSSGSYEQYF | TGTGCCAGCAGGTCTAGCGGGAGCTACGAGCAGTACTTC
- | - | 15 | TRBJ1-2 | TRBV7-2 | CASSLAGAANYGYTF | TGTGCCAGCAGCTTAGCGGGAGCAGCTAACTATGGCTACACCTTC
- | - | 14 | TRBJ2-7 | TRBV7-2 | CASSFTLAVYEQYF | TGTGCCAGCAGCTTCACCTTAGCGGTATACGAGCAGTACTTC
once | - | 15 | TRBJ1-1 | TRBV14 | CASSRRILVNTEAFF | TGTGCCAGCAGTCGTCGAATTTTAGTGAACACTGAAGCTTTCTTT
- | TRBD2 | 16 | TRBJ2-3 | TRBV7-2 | CATRLGGAGSTDTQYF | TGTGCCACCCGGTTGGGGGGAGCGGGGAGCACAGATACGCAGTATTTT
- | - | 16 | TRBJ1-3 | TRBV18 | CASSSSPGYFGNTIYF | TGTGCCAGCTCATCGTCTCCCGGTTACTTTGGAAACACCATATATTTT
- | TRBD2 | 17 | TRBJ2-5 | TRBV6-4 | CASSVLGREGRSETQYF | TGTGCCAGCAGTGTCTTGGGGCGGGAGGGGAGATCAGAGACCCAGTACTTC
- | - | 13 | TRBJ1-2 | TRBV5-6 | CASREGGNYGYTF | TGTGCCAGCAGGGAGGGTGGTAACTATGGCTACACCTTC
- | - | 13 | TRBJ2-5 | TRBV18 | CASSPDRGETQYF | TGTGCCAGCTCACCCGACAGAGGAGAGACCCAGTACTTC
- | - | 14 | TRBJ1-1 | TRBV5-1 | CASIGGRSNTEAFF | TGCGCCAGCATTGGGGGCAGATCGAACACTGAAGCTTTCTTT
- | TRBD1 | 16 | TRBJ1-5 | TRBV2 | CASSGPRTGEAQPQHF | TGTGCCAGCAGTGGCCCCCGCACAGGGGAGGCTCAGCCCCAGCATTTT
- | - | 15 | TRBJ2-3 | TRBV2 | CASTPREAPADTQYF | TGTGCCAGCACCCCCAGGGAGGCCCCCGCAGATACGCAGTATTTT
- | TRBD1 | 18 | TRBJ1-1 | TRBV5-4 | CACSVWDRGPGRNTEAFF | TGTGCCTGCAGCGTCTGGGACAGGGGTCCAGGGCGGAACACTGAAGCTTTCTTT
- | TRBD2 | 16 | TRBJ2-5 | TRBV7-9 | CASSARLAALQETQYF | TGTGCCAGCAGCGCGAGACTAGCGGCCCTCCAAGAGACCCAGTACTTC
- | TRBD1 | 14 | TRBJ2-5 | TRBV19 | CASRKQGARETQYF | TGTGCCAGTAGAAAACAGGGGGCGAGGGAGACCCAGTACTTC
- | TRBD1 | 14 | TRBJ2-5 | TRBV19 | CASSPSGQPSTQYF | TGTGCCAGTAGTCCTTCGGGACAGCCTTCGACCCAGTACTTC